Described below is a single T cell receptor (beta chain) sequence and its context. V shed 2 bases and J 7 bases; nucleotides not matched to a gene: 4. This CDR3 is 15 amino acids long. Germline values: CDR1 SGHRS, CDR2 YFSETQ. Repertoires were generated with immunoSEQ multiplex PCR, while TCRdb's copy carries only in-frame clones and drops some. Found here are about 960,000 clones, about three quarters of them singletons; the top ten hold approximately 1.5%. This sample stems from a study of shared clonotypes between healthy human individuals. About the study: Donors consisted of a couple of women and a few men between 18 and 49.

Sequences were obtained from memory CD4+ T cells sorted from blood. Subset of the sample: CD45RA-negative fraction. The origin of this receptor is a man between 18 and 29 years old in good health. V and J are TRBV5-1 and TRBJ1-6, with 9 bases lining up with TRBD1. The CDR3 DNA is TGCGCCAGCAGCTTCGGGACAGGGAGGAATTCACCCCTCCACTTT. Amino acids: CASSFGTGRNSPLHF.